In its sample, the clone carrying this T cell receptor (beta chain) was seen a few times. This record belongs to a study of T cells in Graves' hyperthyroidism and ophthalmopathy. Researchers took RNA transcripts and amplified the TCR beta CDR3 regions from them. HTBI primers drove first-round RT-PCR of the TCR CDR3. TCRdb itself ran the multiplex PCR reads through MiXCR, one entry per CDR3 protein. The sample shows some 600,000 distinct CDR3 sequences, roughly 14% of them seen only once. The sequencing input was blood. The sequence was collected from a woman in her twenties or thirties with Graves' hyperthyroidism that later progressed to Graves' ophthalmopathy.

CDR3 DNA sequence: TGCAGTGCTAGTAGGCAGGGGGGCCGCGAGCAGTACTTC. Translating it yields CSASRQGGREQYF. The chain employs TRBV20-1 and TRBJ2-7; D possibly corresponds to TRBD1 (7 bases). V lost 3 bases and J 6 bases, leaving 15 bases between the germline ends. The germline CDR1 and CDR2 sequences are DFQATT and SNEGSKA (reference sequence). The CDR3 is 13 amino acids.